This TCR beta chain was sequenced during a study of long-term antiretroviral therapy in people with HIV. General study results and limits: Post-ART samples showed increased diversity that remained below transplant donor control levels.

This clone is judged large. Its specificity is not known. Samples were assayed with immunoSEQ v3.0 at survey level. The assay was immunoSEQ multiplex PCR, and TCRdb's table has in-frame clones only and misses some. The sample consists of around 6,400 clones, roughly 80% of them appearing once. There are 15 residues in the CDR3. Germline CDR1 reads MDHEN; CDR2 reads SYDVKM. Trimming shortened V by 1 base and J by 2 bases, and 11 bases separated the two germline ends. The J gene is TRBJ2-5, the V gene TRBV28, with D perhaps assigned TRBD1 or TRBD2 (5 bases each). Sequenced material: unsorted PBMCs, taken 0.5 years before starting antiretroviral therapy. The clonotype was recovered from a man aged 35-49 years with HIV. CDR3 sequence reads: CASSLFQGAQETQYF. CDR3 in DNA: TGTGCCAGCAGTTTATTCCAGGGAGCTCAAGAGACCCAGTACTTC.